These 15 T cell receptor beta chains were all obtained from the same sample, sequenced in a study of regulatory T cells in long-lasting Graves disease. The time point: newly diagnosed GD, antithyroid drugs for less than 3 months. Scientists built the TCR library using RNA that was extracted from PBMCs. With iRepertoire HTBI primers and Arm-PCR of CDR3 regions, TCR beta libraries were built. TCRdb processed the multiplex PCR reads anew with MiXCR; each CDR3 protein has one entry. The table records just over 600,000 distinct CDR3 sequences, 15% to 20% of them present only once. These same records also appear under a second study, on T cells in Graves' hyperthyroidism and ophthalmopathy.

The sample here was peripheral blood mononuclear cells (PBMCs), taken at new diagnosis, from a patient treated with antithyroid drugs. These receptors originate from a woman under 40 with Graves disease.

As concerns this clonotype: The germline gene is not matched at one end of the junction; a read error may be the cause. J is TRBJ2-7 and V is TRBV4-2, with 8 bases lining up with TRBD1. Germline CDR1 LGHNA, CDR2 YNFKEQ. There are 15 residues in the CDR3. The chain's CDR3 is CASNQPDRATGEQYF. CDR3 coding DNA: TGTGCCAGCAACCAACCGGACAGGGCTACGGGGGAGCAGTACTTC.

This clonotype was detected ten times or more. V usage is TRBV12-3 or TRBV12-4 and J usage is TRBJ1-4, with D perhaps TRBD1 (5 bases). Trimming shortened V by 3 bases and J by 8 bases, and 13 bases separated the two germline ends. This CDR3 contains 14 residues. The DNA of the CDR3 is TGTGCCAGCAGTTTGGCCGGGGCGGCCGAAAAACTGTTTTTT. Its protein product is CASSLAGAAEKLFF.

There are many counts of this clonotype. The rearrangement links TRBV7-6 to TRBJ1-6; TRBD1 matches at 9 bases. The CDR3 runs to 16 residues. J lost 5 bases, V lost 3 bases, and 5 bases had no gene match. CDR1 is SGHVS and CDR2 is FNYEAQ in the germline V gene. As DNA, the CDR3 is TGTGCCAGCAGCTTGGGACAGGGCGCGAATAATTCACCCCTCCACTTT. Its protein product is CASSLGQGANNSPLHF.

The CDR3: CASSLSRPSGANVLTF. In DNA, the CDR3 is TGCGCCAGCAGCTTGAGCAGGCCCTCTGGGGCCAACGTCCTGACTTTC. This chain uses TRBV5-1 with TRBJ2-6; D not resolved. CDR3 length equals 16 residues. Germline assignment: CDR1 SGHRS and CDR2 YFSETQ. V was cut by 1 base and J by 0 bases, with 8 bases left in between.

DNA for the CDR3: TGTGCCAGCAGTTCCCAGAGGGCAGGTGTTAATTCACCCCTCCACTTT. Its translation is CASSSQRAGVNSPLHF. The J gene is TRBJ1-6, the V gene TRBV27; D is undetermined. CDR3 length equals 16 residues. Germline V CDR1 and CDR2: MNHEY, SMNVEV (reference sequence). Deletions cut 4 bases from V and 6 bases from J, with 16 bases between.

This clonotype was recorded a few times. The CDR3 coding sequence is TGTGCCAGCAGCAGTACAGGGGGCCGGGAAAAACTGTTTTTT. As protein: CASSSTGGREKLFF. The chain carries TRBV4-2 and TRBJ1-4; the match to TRBD1 covers 9 bases. Per germline, CDR1 LGHNA and CDR2 YNFKEQ. V shed 5 bases and J 8 bases; nucleotides not matched to a gene: 6. The CDR3 covers 14 residues.

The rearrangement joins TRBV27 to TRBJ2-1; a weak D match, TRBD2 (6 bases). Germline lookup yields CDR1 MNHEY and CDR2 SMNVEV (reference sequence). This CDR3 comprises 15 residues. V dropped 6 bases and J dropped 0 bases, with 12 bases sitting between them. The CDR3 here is CASSERRGSYNEQFF. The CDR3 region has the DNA TGTGCCAGCAGCGAGAGGCGGGGCTCCTACAATGAGCAGTTCTTC.

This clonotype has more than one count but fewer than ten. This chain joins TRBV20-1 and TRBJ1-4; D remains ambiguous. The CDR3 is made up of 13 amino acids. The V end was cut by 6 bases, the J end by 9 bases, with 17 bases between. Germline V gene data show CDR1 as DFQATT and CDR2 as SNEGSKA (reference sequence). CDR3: CSASETLLKKLFF. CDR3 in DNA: TGCAGTGCGAGTGAGACATTATTGAAAAAACTGTTTTTT.

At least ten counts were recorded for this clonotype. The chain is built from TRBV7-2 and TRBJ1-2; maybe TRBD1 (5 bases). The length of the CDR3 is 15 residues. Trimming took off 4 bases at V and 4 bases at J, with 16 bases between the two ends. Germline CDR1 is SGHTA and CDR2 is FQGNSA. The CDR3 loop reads CASSYPGRPSYGYTF. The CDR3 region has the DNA TGTGCCAGCAGCTATCCGGGACGTCCTTCCTATGGCTACACCTTC.

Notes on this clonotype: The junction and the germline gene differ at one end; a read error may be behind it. The chain's CDR3 is CSAREGQGGVGTKAFF. The CDR3 region has the DNA TGCAGTGCTAGAGAGGGACAGGGTGGGGTCGGCACTAAAGCTTTCTTT. The J gene is TRBJ1-1, the V gene TRBV20-1; TRBD1 matches at 9 bases. Germline assignment: CDR1 DFQATT and CDR2 SNEGSKA (reference sequence). This CDR3 is 16 amino acids long.

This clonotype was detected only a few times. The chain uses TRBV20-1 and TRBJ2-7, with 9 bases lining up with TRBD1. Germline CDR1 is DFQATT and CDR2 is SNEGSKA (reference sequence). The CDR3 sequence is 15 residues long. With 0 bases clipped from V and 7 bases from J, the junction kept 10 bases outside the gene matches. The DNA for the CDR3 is TGCAGTGCTAGAGATTGGTCGGGACAGGGTAAAGAGCAGTACTTC. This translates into CSARDWSGQGKEQYF.

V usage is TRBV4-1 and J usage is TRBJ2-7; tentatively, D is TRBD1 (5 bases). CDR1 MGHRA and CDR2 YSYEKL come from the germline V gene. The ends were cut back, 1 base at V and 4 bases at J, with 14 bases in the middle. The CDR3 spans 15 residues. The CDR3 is CASSQGWSGNYEQYF. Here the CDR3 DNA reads TGCGCCAGCAGCCAAGGTTGGTCAGGGAATTACGAGCAGTACTTC.

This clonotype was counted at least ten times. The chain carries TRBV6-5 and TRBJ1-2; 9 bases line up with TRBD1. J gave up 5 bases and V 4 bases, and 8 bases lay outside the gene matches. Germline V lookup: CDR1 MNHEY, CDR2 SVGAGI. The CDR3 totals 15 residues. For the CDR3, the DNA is TGTGCCAGCAGTTCCACCCGACAGGGGGTATATGGCTACACCTTC. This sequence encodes CASSSTRQGVYGYTF.

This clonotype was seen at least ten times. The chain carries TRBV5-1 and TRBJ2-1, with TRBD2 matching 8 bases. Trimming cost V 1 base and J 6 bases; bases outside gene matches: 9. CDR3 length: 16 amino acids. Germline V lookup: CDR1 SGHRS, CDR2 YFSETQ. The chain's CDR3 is CASSLRASGPANEQFF. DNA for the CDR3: TGCGCCAGCAGCTTGCGGGCTAGCGGGCCAGCCAATGAGCAGTTCTTC. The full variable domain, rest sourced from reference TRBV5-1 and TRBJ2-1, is KAGVTQTPRYLIKTRGQQVTLSCSPISGHRSVSWYQQTPGQGLQFLFEYFSETQRNKGNFPGRFSGRQFSNSRSEMNVSTLELGDSALYLCASSLRASGPANEQFFGPGTRLTVL.

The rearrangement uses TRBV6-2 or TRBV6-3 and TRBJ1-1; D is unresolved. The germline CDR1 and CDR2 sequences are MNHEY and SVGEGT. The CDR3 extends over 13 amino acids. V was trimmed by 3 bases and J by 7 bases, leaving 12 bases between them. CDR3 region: CASSYSGPFEAFF. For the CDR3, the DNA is TGTGCCAGCAGTTATTCCGGACCCTTTGAAGCTTTCTTT.